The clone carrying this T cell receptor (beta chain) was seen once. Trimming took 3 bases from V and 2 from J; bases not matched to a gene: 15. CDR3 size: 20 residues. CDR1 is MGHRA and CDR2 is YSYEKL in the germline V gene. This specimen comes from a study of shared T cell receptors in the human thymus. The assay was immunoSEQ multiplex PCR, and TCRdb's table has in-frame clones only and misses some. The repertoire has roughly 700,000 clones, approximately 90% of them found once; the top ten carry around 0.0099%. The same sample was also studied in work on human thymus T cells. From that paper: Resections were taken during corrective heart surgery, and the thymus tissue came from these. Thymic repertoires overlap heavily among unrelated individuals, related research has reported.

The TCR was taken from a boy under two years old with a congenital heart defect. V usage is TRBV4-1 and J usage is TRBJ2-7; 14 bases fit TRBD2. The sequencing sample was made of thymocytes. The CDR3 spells CASSQAAGLAGEGTPYEQYF. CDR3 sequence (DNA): TGCGCCAGCAGCCAGGCGGCGGGACTAGCGGGAGAGGGGACCCCCTACGAGCAGTACTTC.